This T cell receptor beta chain was obtained from a study of T cell changes during pregnancy in multiple sclerosis. The germline V gene has CDR1 MNHNS and CDR2 SASEGT. V was pared by 8 bases and J by 5 bases, with 5 bases of the junction left unmatched. CDR3 size: 14 residues. Measured with immunoSEQ multiplex PCR; TCRdb has only the in-frame clones, and not every one. Of 88,000 or so clones detected, around 92% appear once; the ten largest clones hold 2.6%. This TCR was sampled from a female donor with multiple sclerosis, enrolled in a pregnancy study. The chain uses TRBV6-1 and TRBJ2-3; 12 bases match TRBD1. This sample comprised peripheral blood, obtained before pregnancy. CDR3 sequence: CASSGTGGEDTQYF. Here the CDR3 DNA reads TGTGCCAGCTCCGGGACAGGGGGCGAAGATACGCAGTATTTT.